Below are 32 T cell receptor beta chains sequenced from a single sample in a study of T cell repertoires in ileal Crohn's disease. The method was immunoSEQ multiplex PCR; TCRdb's version includes in-frame clones alone and lacks a portion of them. The data show some 10,000 clones, more than 75% seen once. Material: ileal tissue. Receptors originate from an adult with Crohn's disease.

The chain recombines TRBV4-3 with TRBJ1-5; D not certain. Germline CDR1 LGHNA, CDR2 YSLEER. This CDR3 contains 17 residues. Trimming stripped 0 bases from V and 5 bases from J, with 17 bases between. CDR3 nucleotides: TGCGCCAGCAGCCAAGATCTAGGCGGGAAGGGCGATCAGCCCCAGCATTTT. Protein product: CASSQDLGGKGDQPQHF.

The gene calls are TRBV6-1 and TRBJ2-7, with TRBD2 matching over 9 bases. J was trimmed by 2 bases and V by 4 bases; bases with no gene match: 12. The CDR3 runs 17 residues. Per the germline V gene, CDR1 is MNHNS and CDR2 is SASEGT. The CDR3 DNA sequence: TGTGCCAGCAGTGTAAGGAGGAGCGGGGGGCGAGCCTACGAGCAGTACTTC. Translated: CASSVRRSGGRAYEQYF.

The chain has TRBV30 and TRBJ1-2; TRBD1 matches 8 bases. Germline trimming cut 6 bases from V and 3 bases from J; bases unmatched to any gene: 9. CDR3 length: 14 amino acids. Germline-derived CDR1 and CDR2 are GTSNPN and SVGIG (reference sequence). CDR3 nucleotides: TGTGCCTGTTATCCGGGGGGACAGGACTATGGCTACACCTTC. It translates to CACYPGGQDYGYTF.

This clone was picked up one time. The same CDR3 also results from other DNA sequences found in this sample. The chain couples TRBV6-5 to TRBJ1-5; 7 bases map to TRBD1. The CDR3 runs to 15 residues. Looked up from germline, CDR1 is MNHEY and CDR2 is SVGAGI. V trimming: 6 bases; J trimming: 0 bases; junction bases outside the gene matches: 5. The CDR3 spells CASRQGQTSNQPQHF. DNA of the CDR3: TGTGCCAGCAGACAGGGACAGACTAGCAATCAGCCCCAGCATTTT.

This clone showed up just a few times. The chain joins TRBV6-5 to TRBJ1-2, with a tentative D call TRBD1 (5 bases). Germline V CDR1 and CDR2: MNHEY, SVGAGI. Trimming took off 6 bases at V and 0 bases at J, with 14 bases between the two ends. CDR3 length: 15 amino acids. CDR3 loop: CASRLAGVSNYGYTF. The CDR3, as DNA: TGTGCCAGCAGGCTCGCGGGGGTATCTAACTATGGCTACACCTTC.

A few counts support this clone. CDR3 sequence reads: CASSLTVEQHF. The CDR3 DNA reads as TGTGCCAGTAGTCTCACAGTTGAGCAGCATTTT. The chain recombines TRBV19 with TRBJ1-5; D uncertain. CDR3 size: 11 residues. V was shortened by 5 bases and J by 13 bases, with 12 bases between the two germline ends. Germline CDR1 and CDR2: LNHDA and SQIVND (reference sequence).

The chain combines TRBV14 with TRBJ2-7; a possible D gene is TRBD1 (6 bases). The CDR3 totals 12 residues. Deletions cut 4 bases from V and 4 bases from J, with 8 bases between. Looked up from germline, CDR1 is SGHDN and CDR2 is FVKESK. The CDR3 DNA reads as TGTGCCAGCAGCCTTCAGGGGTACGAGCAGTACTTC. Amino acid sequence: CASSLQGYEQYF.

In DNA, the CDR3 is TGCGCCAGCAGCTCCACAGGGATCTTTGGGTCCCCTGAAGCTTTCTTT. Protein product: CASSSTGIFGSPEAFF. V is TRBV5-1 and J is TRBJ1-1, with D perhaps TRBD1 (6 bases). The CDR3 has 16 residues. Trimming shortened V by 3 bases and J by 6 bases, and 21 bases separated the two germline ends. Germline CDR1 and CDR2: SGHRS and YFSETQ.

This clone rates as medium-sized. The chain links TRBV10-3 to TRBJ1-2; D remains ambiguous. CDR1 is ENHRY, CDR2 SYGVKD, per germline. This CDR3 has 14 residues. V lost 6 bases and J 1 base, leaving 12 bases between the germline ends. CDR3 loop: CAISSDQVNYGYTF. The CDR3, as DNA: TGTGCCATCAGCAGTGATCAGGTTAACTATGGCTACACCTTC.

V and J are TRBV6-1 and TRBJ2-7, with 8 bases aligning to TRBD1. The CDR3 totals 14 residues. Germline loops: CDR1 MNHNS, CDR2 SASEGT. With 6 bases clipped from V and 2 bases from J, the junction kept 6 bases outside the gene matches. The CDR3 sequence: CASRFRQGTYEQYF. The CDR3 DNA follows: TGTGCCAGCAGATTCAGACAGGGGACCTACGAGCAGTACTTC.

The chain couples TRBV30 to TRBJ2-7, with a tentative D call TRBD1 (8 bases). The CDR3 is 14 amino acids. Trimming removed 5 bases at V and 3 bases at J, with 17 bases between. Per the germline V gene, CDR1 is GTSNPN and CDR2 is SVGIG (reference sequence). CDR3 DNA: TGTGCCTGGGTACAGGGGGGGGGAGACTACGAGCAGTACTTC. Its protein product is CAWVQGGGDYEQYF.

The chain links TRBV6-1 to TRBJ2-7; 7 nucleotides line up with TRBD2. Germline V gene sequence: CDR1 MNHNS, CDR2 SASEGT. The CDR3 runs 15 residues. Trimming removed 0 bases from V and 0 bases from J; junction bases left unmatched: 2. CDR3 residues: CASSEASGGSYEQYF. CDR3 in DNA: TGTGCCAGCAGTGAAGCGTCGGGGGGCTCCTACGAGCAGTACTTC.

The CDR3 region is CAISQWQGKTQYF. CDR3 coding DNA: TGTGCCATCTCCCAGTGGCAGGGAAAGACCCAGTACTTC. The V call is TRBV10-3, the J call TRBJ2-5, with a tentative D call TRBD1 (5 bases). Germline CDR1 and CDR2: ENHRY and SYGVKD. The CDR3 totals 13 residues. Trimming cost V 8 bases and J 6 bases, with 16 bases left between them.

The chain is built from TRBV7-3 and TRBJ1-2; 7 bases are shared with TRBD1. Germline lookup yields CDR1 SGHTA and CDR2 FQGTGA. The junction had 10 bases not matched to a gene; V was cut back by 5 bases and J by 4 bases. The CDR3 runs to 15 residues. This CDR3 is CASSPAGGETYGYTF. CDR3 sequence (DNA): TGTGCCAGCAGCCCGGCAGGGGGAGAGACCTATGGCTACACCTTC.

The chain joins TRBV11-2 to TRBJ1-3; D is uncertain. The germline V and J ends were trimmed by 6 bases and 0 bases, with 18 bases remaining between them. In germline, CDR1 is SGHAT, CDR2 FQNNGV. This CDR3 region has 17 residues. Written as DNA, the CDR3 is TGTGCCAGCAGGCGGGTCGGCAGGCGGGACTCTGGAAACACCATATATTTT. As protein: CASRRVGRRDSGNTIYF.

This clone appeared a single time. The genes are TRBV9 and TRBJ1-1, with 10 nucleotides matching TRBD1. The CDR3 sequence is 13 residues long. With V trimmed by 3 bases and J by 7 bases, 3 bases remained unmatched. The germline V gene has CDR1 SGDLS and CDR2 YYNGEE. The CDR3 nucleotides read TGTGCCAGCAGCGAGGGACAGGGGAGTGAAGCTTTCTTT. Its protein product is CASSEGQGSEAFF.

The chain is built from TRBV7-2 and TRBJ1-6, with a weak D call TRBD1 (6 bases). Germline values: CDR1 SGHTA, CDR2 FQGNSA. This CDR3 is 15 amino acids long. V was trimmed by 0 bases and J by 5 bases, leaving 8 bases between them. The CDR3 nucleotides are TGTGCCAGCAGCTTAGCGGGGGGGCATAATTCACCCCTCCACTTT. The encoded protein is CASSLAGGHNSPLHF.

The chain carries TRBV6-1 and TRBJ1-2, with TRBD1 matching 7 bases. With 4 bases clipped from V and 1 base from J, the junction kept 12 bases outside the gene matches. The CDR3 covers 17 residues. Per germline, CDR1 MNHNS and CDR2 SASEGT. CDR3 DNA: TGTGCCAGCAGTGCCTACCGGGACAGTTCACTTAACTATGGCTACACCTTC. This sequence encodes CASSAYRDSSLNYGYTF.

This chain links TRBV28 with TRBJ1-5; tentatively, D is TRBD1 (6 bases). The germline CDR1 and CDR2 sequences are MDHEN and SYDVKM. This CDR3 region has 15 residues. The V gene lost 3 bases and the J gene lost 0 bases, with 9 bases spanning the gap. The CDR3 DNA reads as TGTGCCAGCAGTTTGCAGGGGCGTAGCAATCAGCCCCAGCATTTT. Translating it yields CASSLQGRSNQPQHF.

The rearrangement links TRBV7-2 to TRBJ1-5; D is ambiguous. The CDR3 consists of 13 residues. Germline V gene sequence: CDR1 SGHTA, CDR2 FQGNSA. Trimming stripped 5 bases from V and 4 bases from J, with 9 bases between. The CDR3 sequence is CASSVEVNQPQHF. The CDR3 DNA reads TGTGCCAGCAGCGTGGAGGTAAATCAGCCCCAGCATTTT.

V is TRBV5-4 and J is TRBJ1-1, with 8 bases fitting TRBD1. The germline V gene encodes CDR1 SGHNT and CDR2 YYREEE (reference sequence). After removal of 5 bases from V and 4 bases from J, the junction contained 16 bases not matched to a gene. This CDR3 region has 17 residues. The CDR3 DNA reads TGTGCCAGCAGTCCTCTTAGCACAGGGGGGTTGCGCACTGAAGCTTTCTTT. Encoded protein: CASSPLSTGGLRTEAFF.

This clone was counted only a few times. This sequence joins TRBV30 and TRBJ1-2, with a possible D match to TRBD1 (5 bases). Trimming took 0 bases from V and 4 from J, leaving 12 bases between them. The CDR3 has 14 residues. Germline assignment: CDR1 GTSNPN and CDR2 SVGIG (reference sequence). The CDR3 nucleotides read TGTGCCTGGAGTGTAGCCCAGGGTTTCTATGGCTACACCTTC. This encodes CAWSVAQGFYGYTF.

This clone is a singleton in its sample. V usage is TRBV5-1 and J usage is TRBJ1-2; TRBD1 might be the D (6 bases). The CDR3 extends over 15 amino acids. V was pared by 0 bases and J by 2 bases, with 11 bases between. CDR1 is SGHRS, CDR2 YFSETQ, per germline. CDR3 sequence reads: CASSLAVQGNYGYTF. DNA for the CDR3: TGCGCCAGCAGCTTGGCCGTACAGGGCAACTATGGCTACACCTTC.

The chain employs TRBV10-3 and TRBJ1-5, with D possibly TRBD1 on 6 matching bases. The CDR3 sequence is 15 residues long. The V end lost 8 bases, the J end lost 0 bases, and 14 bases lay between the germline ends. Germline CDR1 reads ENHRY; CDR2 reads SYGVKD. Written as DNA, the CDR3 is TGTGCCATCGGCACAGGGCCAGATAGCAATCAGCCCCAGCATTTT. It is translated as CAIGTGPDSNQPQHF.

The chain joins TRBV5-4 to TRBJ1-2, with 7 bases lining up with TRBD1. V lost 0 bases, J lost 8 bases, and 7 bases stayed unmatched. CDR3 length equals 14 residues. Looked up from germline, CDR1 is SGHNT and CDR2 is YYREEE (reference sequence). For the CDR3, the DNA is TGTGCCAGCAGCTTGGAATGGACAGGAGGCGGCTACACCTTC. This encodes CASSLEWTGGGYTF.

A single count supports this clone. CDR3 sequence (DNA): TGTGCCAGCAGCTCACAACGACCGGACAGGGGAGTTAGGGACACTGAAGCTTTCTTT. Its translation is CASSSQRPDRGVRDTEAFF. V usage is TRBV9 and J usage is TRBJ1-1; TRBD1 aligns across 9 bases. The CDR3 has 19 residues. Losses at the gene ends were 4 bases for V and 3 bases for J; bases not matched to a gene: 19. Germline V gene data show CDR1 as SGDLS and CDR2 as YYNGEE.

The chain uses TRBV11-3 and TRBJ1-2; D not resolved. V lost 4 bases and J 2 bases, leaving 11 bases between the germline ends. This CDR3 has 14 amino acids. Per the germline V gene, CDR1 is SGHNT and CDR2 is YENEEA. The CDR3: CASSSSRSNYGYTF. The CDR3 bases are TGTGCCAGCAGCTCTAGTCGGTCAAACTATGGCTACACCTTC.

The rearrangement uses TRBV5-1 and TRBJ2-7; TRBD2 is a possible D gene (6 bases). This CDR3 spans 14 amino acids. Germline-derived CDR1 and CDR2 are SGHRS and YFSETQ. The V end lost 4 bases, the J end lost 2 bases, and 13 bases lay between the germline ends. The CDR3 here is CASSLGLRTYEQYF. As DNA, the CDR3 is TGCGCCAGCAGCCTGGGACTTAGGACCTACGAGCAGTACTTC.

The rearrangement uses TRBV11-2 and TRBJ1-6; the D is unclear. Germline CDR1 reads SGHAT; CDR2 reads FQNNGV. V was trimmed by 2 bases and J by 3 bases, leaving 17 bases between them. The CDR3 runs 18 residues. CDR3 amino acids: CASSLSVGRGVYNSPLHF. CDR3 nucleotides: TGTGCCAGCAGCTTATCGGTGGGTAGAGGCGTCTATAATTCACCCCTCCACTTT.

This clone was detected only a few times. This chain connects TRBV28 to TRBJ1-5; D is unresolved. V was clipped by 3 bases and J by 6 bases, with 6 bases between them. The CDR3 is made up of 12 amino acids. Germline-derived CDR1 and CDR2 are MDHEN and SYDVKM. CDR3 nucleotides: TGTGCCAGCAGTTTCATGAGTCAGCCCCAGCATTTT. The encoded protein is CASSFMSQPQHF.

This sequence joins TRBV2 and TRBJ1-1; D possibly corresponds to TRBD1 (6 bases). The CDR3 contains 13 residues. With 4 bases removed from V and 4 bases from J, the gap between germline ends came to 10 bases. The V gene's germline CDR1 is SNHLY and CDR2 FYNNEI. The CDR3 reads CASSVQGGTEAFF. In DNA, the CDR3 is TGTGCCAGCAGTGTACAGGGCGGCACTGAAGCTTTCTTT.

The gene calls are TRBV7-8 and TRBJ2-7; TRBD1 might be the D (6 bases). Trimming took off 5 bases at V and 5 bases at J, with 13 bases between the two ends. The CDR3 has 13 residues. The germline CDR1 and CDR2 sequences are SGHVS and FQNEAQ. The CDR3 loop reads CASSGHRADEQYF. For the CDR3, the DNA is TGTGCCAGCAGCGGACACAGGGCTGACGAGCAGTACTTC.